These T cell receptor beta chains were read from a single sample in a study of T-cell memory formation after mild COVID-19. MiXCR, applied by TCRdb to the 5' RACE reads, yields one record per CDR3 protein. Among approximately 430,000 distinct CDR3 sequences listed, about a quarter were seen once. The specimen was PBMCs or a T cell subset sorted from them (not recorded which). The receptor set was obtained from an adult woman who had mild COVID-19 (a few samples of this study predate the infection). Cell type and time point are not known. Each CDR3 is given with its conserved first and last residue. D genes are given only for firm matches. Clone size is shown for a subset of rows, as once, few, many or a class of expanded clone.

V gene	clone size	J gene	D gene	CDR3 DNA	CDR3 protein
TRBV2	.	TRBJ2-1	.	TGTGCCAGCAGTAACTACAGGCAGCAAGACGATGAGCAGTTCTTC	CASSNYRQQDDEQFF
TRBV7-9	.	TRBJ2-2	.	TGTGCCAGCAGCCCTAGGGTTATCACCGGGGAGCTGTTTTTT	CASSPRVITGELFF
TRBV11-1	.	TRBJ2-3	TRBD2	TGTGCCAGCAGCACTTGGACTAGACGCACAGATACGCAGTATTTT	CASSTWTRRTDTQYF
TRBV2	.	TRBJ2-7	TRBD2	TGTGCCAGCCTTACCTTGGGACTAGCGGGAGGCCTGCCCTACGAGCAGTACTTC	CASLTLGLAGGLPYEQYF
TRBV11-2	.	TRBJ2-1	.	TGTGCCAGCAGCTTAGTCGAAGGGACGTCCTACAATGAGCAGTTCTTC	CASSLVEGTSYNEQFF
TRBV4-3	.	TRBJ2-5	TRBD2	TGCGCCAGCAGCCAAGATGGAGGGAGGGCCGGGGAGACCCAGTACTTC	CASSQDGGRAGETQYF
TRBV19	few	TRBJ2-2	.	TGTGCCAGTAGTATAGCCACCGGGGAGCTGTTTTTT	CASSIATGELFF
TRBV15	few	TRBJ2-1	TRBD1	TGTGCCACCAGGACGGGCAGGGGGCAAAATGAGCAGTTCTTC	CATRTGRGQNEQFF
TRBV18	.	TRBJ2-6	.	TGTGCCAGCTCACCACCGGGAATCTCTGGGGCCAACGTCCTGACTTTC	CASSPPGISGANVLTF
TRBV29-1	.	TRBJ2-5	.	TGCAGCGTCTTAGGATCCAGAGGTGGGACCCAGTACTTC	CSVLGSRGGTQYF
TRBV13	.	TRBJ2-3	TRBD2	TGTGCCAGCAGCTTAGAGGCGAGGGCTAGCGGGACATCAGATACGCAGTATTTT	CASSLEARASGTSDTQYF
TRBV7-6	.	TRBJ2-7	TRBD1	TGTGCCAGCAGCTTAGGCTTCGGGACAGAGCCCTACGAGCAGTACTTC	CASSLGFGTEPYEQYF
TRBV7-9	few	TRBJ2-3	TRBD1	TGTGCCAGCAGCTGGCAGGGGGGCACAGATACGCAGTATTTT	CASSWQGGTDTQYF
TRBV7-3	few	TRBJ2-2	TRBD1	TGTGCCAGCAGCTCCGGGACAGGTCTTGGGGAGCTGTTTTTT	CASSSGTGLGELFF
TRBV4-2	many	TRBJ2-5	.	TGTGCCAGCAGCCAAGGGGGCGGGCGGGTCCAAGAGACCCAGTACTTC	CASSQGGGRVQETQYF
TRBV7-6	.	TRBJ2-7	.	TGTGCCAGCAGCTTAGGAGGGGGGCCCCGGCAATTC	CASSLGGGPRQF
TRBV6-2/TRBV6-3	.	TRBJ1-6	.	TGTGCCAGCAGCCCCGCCTCGACGATGTGGAATTCACCCCTCCACTTT	CASSPASTMWNSPLHF
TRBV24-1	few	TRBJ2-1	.	TGTGCCACCACGAAGCGGAGCAATGAGCAGTTCTTC	CATTKRSNEQFF
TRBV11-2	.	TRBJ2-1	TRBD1	TGTGCCAGCAGCTTCCGACAGGGGCGCGCCTACAATGAGCAGTTCTTC	CASSFRQGRAYNEQFF
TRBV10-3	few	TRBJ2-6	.	TGTGCCATCAGTGAGTCGATAGGTACATCTGGGGCCAACGTCCTGACTTTC	CAISESIGTSGANVLTF
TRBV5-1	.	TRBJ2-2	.	TGCGCCAGCAGCTCCCTTGACCCCGCGGGGGAGCTGTTTTTT	CASSSLDPAGELFF
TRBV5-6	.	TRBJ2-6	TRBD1	TGTGCCAGCAGCTTGCGGACAGGGATCCCCTCTGGGGCCAACGTCCTGACTTTC	CASSLRTGIPSGANVLTF
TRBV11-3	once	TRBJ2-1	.	TGTGCCAGCAGCTTACTCACATTGACGGGTGAGCAGTTCTTC	CASSLLTLTGEQFF
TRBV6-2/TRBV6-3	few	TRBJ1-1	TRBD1	TGTGCCAGCAGTTACCCGACAGGGGCGAACACTGAAGCTTTCTTT	CASSYPTGANTEAFF
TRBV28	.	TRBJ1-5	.	TGTGCCAGCAGCCTCCTAAGTGGGCAGCCCCAGCATTTT	CASSLLSGQPQHF
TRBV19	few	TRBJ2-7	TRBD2	TGTGCCAGTAGCCGACCGGGACTACCCTACGAGCAGTACTTC	CASSRPGLPYEQYF
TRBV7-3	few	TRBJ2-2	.	TGTGCCAGCAGCCAACCCCCCGGGGAGCTGTTTTTT	CASSQPPGELFF
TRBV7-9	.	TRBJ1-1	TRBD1	TGTGCCAGCAGCTTAGTCGGGACAGGGTCTGAAGCTTTCTTT	CASSLVGTGSEAFF
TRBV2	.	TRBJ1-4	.	TGTGCCAGCAGTGAAGCGTCCAGGCAAAGGGGGGAAAAACTGTTTTTT	CASSEASRQRGEKLFF
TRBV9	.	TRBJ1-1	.	TGTGCCAGCAGCGTAGACCCAGGAGTGACTGAAGCTTTCTTT	CASSVDPGVTEAFF